Below are 12 T cell receptor beta chains sequenced from a single sample in a study of cytomegalovirus exposure and HLA in healthy donors. PCR involved 60 Vbeta and 13 Jbeta primers. Assay used: immunoSEQ multiplex PCR; TCRdb lists only in-frame clones, some missing. The sample consists of approximately 100,000 clones, 65% to 75% of them appearing once. The sample taken for sequencing was PBMCs. The receptors originated from a man aged 40-49 years in good health and CMV-seropositive.

The rearrangement links TRBV6-5 to TRBJ2-2; D ambiguous. The CDR3 runs 12 residues. Trimming stripped 5 bases from V and 4 bases from J, with 5 bases between. The germline gives CDR1 MNHEY, CDR2 SVGAGI. CDR3 DNA sequence: TGTGCCAGCAGTCTCAGCACCGGGGAGCTGTTTTTT. It is translated as CASSLSTGELFF.

The chain uses TRBV5-1 and TRBJ1-1, with TRBD1 matching over 11 bases. Losses at the gene ends were 3 bases for V and 5 bases for J; bases not matched to a gene: 6. The CDR3 extends over 15 amino acids. CDR1 and CDR2 (germline): SGHRS, YFSETQ. CDR3 in amino acids: CASSSGQGAVTEAFF. CDR3 in DNA: TGCGCCAGCAGCTCAGGACAGGGGGCTGTAACTGAAGCTTTCTTT.

This clone was detected a few times. The V gene is TRBV7-2, the J gene TRBJ2-3; possibly TRBD2 for D (5 bases). Germline V CDR1 and CDR2: SGHTA, FQGNSA. The CDR3 runs 15 residues. V dropped 4 bases and J dropped 0 bases, with 11 bases sitting between them. The CDR3: CASSSDYTSTDTQYF. CDR3 in DNA: TGTGCCAGCAGCTCCGACTATACTAGCACAGATACGCAGTATTTT.

This sequence joins TRBV25-1 and TRBJ2-5; 8 nucleotides match TRBD2. This CDR3 has 11 amino acids. Germline V lookup: CDR1 MGHDK, CDR2 SYGVNS. Losses at the gene ends were 9 bases for V and 4 bases for J; bases not matched to a gene: 1. The CDR3 DNA reads TGTGCCAGTCGGGAGGGAGAGACCCAGTACTTC. It translates to CASREGETQYF. The complete variable domain, with remaining parts taken from reference TRBV25-1 and TRBJ2-5, reads EADIYQTPRYLVIGTGKKITLECSQTMGHDKMYWYQQDPGMELHLIHYSYGVNSTEKGDLSSESTVSRIRTEHFPLTLESARPSHTSQYLCASREGETQYFGPGTRLLVL.

The chain links TRBV10-3 to TRBJ1-2, with no clear D. CDR3 length: 13 residues. The V and J ends lost 4 bases and 0 bases respectively, with 6 bases between them. Germline CDR1 ENHRY, CDR2 SYGVKD. The DNA of the CDR3 is TGTGCCATCAGTGGTCAATCTAACTATGGCTACACCTTC. Translated: CAISGQSNYGYTF.

This rearrangement joins TRBV29-1 to TRBJ2-3, with TRBD1 as a possible D gene (6 bases). The germline CDR1 and CDR2 sequences are SQVTM and ANQGSEA. The CDR3 runs 16 residues. CDR3 sequence: CPGQLSQLTSTDTQYF. The DNA of the CDR3 is TGCCCAGGACAGCTCTCTCAGCTCACTAGCACAGATACGCAGTATTTT.

The chain has TRBV6-5 and TRBJ1-5; tentative D call: TRBD1 (5 bases). This CDR3 region has 15 residues. Trimming took 3 bases from V and 1 from J, leaving 10 bases between them. Germline V gives CDR1 MNHEY, CDR2 SVGAGI. The CDR3 reads CASSYNGGSNQPQHF. As DNA, the CDR3 is TGTGCCAGCAGTTATAACGGGGGAAGCAATCAGCCCCAGCATTTT.

The V call is TRBV2, the J call TRBJ1-1, with unresolved D. This CDR3 comprises 15 residues. V lost 4 bases, J lost 1 base, and 13 bases lay in between. The germline V gene has CDR1 SNHLY and CDR2 FYNNEI. CDR3 in amino acids: CASSVGPLGNTEAFF. The CDR3 nucleotides read TGTGCCAGCAGTGTTGGGCCGCTCGGGAACACTGAAGCTTTCTTT.

This sequence joins TRBV19 and TRBJ1-1, with 12 bases lining up with TRBD1. With 4 bases clipped from V and 7 bases from J, the junction kept 4 bases outside the gene matches. The CDR3 contains 14 residues. Germline values: CDR1 LNHDA, CDR2 SQIVND (reference sequence). CDR3 protein: CASSTGTGGFEAFF. CDR3 DNA sequence: TGTGCCAGTAGTACCGGGACAGGGGGCTTTGAAGCTTTCTTT.

The rearrangement uses TRBV27 and TRBJ1-1; D unresolved. Germline CDR1 is MNHEY and CDR2 is SMNVEV (reference sequence). This CDR3 has 15 residues. Trimming cost V 8 bases and J 2 bases, with 18 bases left between them. The CDR3 DNA reads as TGTGCCAGCCAGTGGGGAGGGAACGTTAACACTGAAGCTTTCTTT. It translates to CASQWGGNVNTEAFF.

The chain's CDR3 is CASGGLAGPIFYEQYF. CDR3 sequence (DNA): TGTGCCAGCGGGGGACTAGCGGGACCAATCTTCTACGAGCAGTACTTC. The chain carries TRBV2 and TRBJ2-7; TRBD2 aligns across 13 bases. V shed 8 bases, J shed 3 bases, and the junction held 10 bases outside the gene matches. CDR3 length: 16 residues. Germline V gives CDR1 SNHLY, CDR2 FYNNEI.

The chain couples TRBV27 to TRBJ2-1, with D possibly matching TRBD2 (5 bases). Germline V gene lookup returns CDR1 MNHEY and CDR2 SMNVEV (reference sequence). The CDR3 consists of 13 residues. The V gene lost 4 bases and the J gene lost 9 bases, with 13 bases spanning the gap. CDR3 in amino acids: CASSSPSPIEQFF. CDR3 coding DNA: TGTGCCAGCAGTTCACCTAGCCCCATTGAGCAGTTCTTC.